This T cell receptor beta chain was found in a study of T cells after yellow fever vaccination. Broader study findings: Detected again after the booster were most primary-vaccination clones, at 95% to 98% CD4 and 80% to 90% CD8.

The CDR3 totals 16 residues. CDR1 SGHTA and CDR2 FQGNSA come from the germline V gene. Trimming removed 1 base at V and 2 bases at J, with 12 bases between. TCRdb used MiXCR to reprocess the 5' RACE reads, holding one entry per CDR3 protein. The sample contains more than 350,000 distinct CDR3 sequences, 11% of which appear only once. Worth noting for this clonotype: The antigen remains undetermined.

This specimen consisted of PBMCs, obtained on the day of the first yellow fever vaccination. This chain links TRBV7-2 with TRBJ2-1, with D perhaps given as TRBD1 or TRBD2 (5 bases each). The origin of this receptor is a young man who received the YFV17D yellow fever vaccine. As DNA, the CDR3 is TGTGCCAGCAGCTTAGACTCGGGGACGGCCTACAATGAGCAGTTCTTC. Protein: CASSLDSGTAYNEQFF.